The rows below give T cell receptor beta chains drawn from one sample of a study of beta chain features in type 1 diabetes. Produced via immunoSEQ multiplex PCR; TCRdb's table is partial and in-frame only. The sample records some 370,000 clones, over 8.5% being singletons. What was sequenced was central memory CD4+ T cells from blood. The receptors originated from a man aged 25-45 years with type 1 diabetes. Both conserved end residues are part of each CDR3. The D gene is left open where the match is weak. Only some rows state a clone size, as once, few, many or a class for expanded clones.

D	V	size	J	DNA	CDR3
-	TRBV27	-	TRBJ1-2	TGTGCCAGCAGTTTAAGGAGTGGGAACTCAAATGGCTACACCTTC	CASSLRSGNSNGYTF
-	TRBV27	-	TRBJ1-3	TGTGCCAGCAGTCCACGGACAGCTCTCTCTGGAAACACCATATATTTT	CASSPRTALSGNTIYF
-	TRBV6-4	-	TRBJ2-4	TGTGCCAGCAGTGACTTTGGGATAGCCAAAAACATTCAGTACTTC	CASSDFGIAKNIQYF
-	TRBV30	-	TRBJ1-2	TGTGCCCGCAGCAGGGGAGGGGCAGGGGACTATGGCTACACCTTC	CARSRGGAGDYGYTF
-	TRBV6-6	-	TRBJ2-3	TGTGCCAGCAGTTACTCGATAGGCGGCACAGATACGCAGTATTTT	CASSYSIGGTDTQYF
-	TRBV5-1	few	TRBJ1-1	TGCGCCAGCAGCCTTACGGCGGGTAGCGCTGAAGCTTTCTTT	CASSLTAGSAEAFF
-	TRBV5-6	-	TRBJ1-1	TGTGCCAGCAGCGTAGGGACTTTTACTGAAGCTTTCTTT	CASSVGTFTEAFF
TRBD1	TRBV28	-	TRBJ2-7	TGTGCCAGCAGTTTAAGGACAGGGACCTACGAGCAGTACTTC	CASSLRTGTYEQYF
TRBD2	TRBV27	-	TRBJ2-7	TGTGCCAGCAGGTTGACTAGCGTGTCCTACGAGCAGTACTTC	CASRLTSVSYEQYF
-	TRBV19	once	TRBJ1-4	TGTGCCAGTAGTTACAGGGATCTTAATGAAAAACTGTTTTTT	CASSYRDLNEKLFF
TRBD2	TRBV7-2	few	TRBJ2-7	TGTGCCAGCAGCCCGCCGGGGGGATTCTACGAGCAGTACTTC	CASSPPGGFYEQYF
-	TRBV19	-	TRBJ2-7	TGTGCCAGTAGATACACAGGGATTTTATCCTACGAGCAGTACTTC	CASRYTGILSYEQYF
-	TRBV28	few	TRBJ2-2	TGTGCCAGCACCGCCAGCCTAGGGCTAGCGAAGGCCGGGGAGCTGTTTTTT	CASTASLGLAKAGELFF
-	TRBV19	-	TRBJ2-6	TGTGCCAGCTGGTCTAGGGGGGCCAACGTCCTGACTTTC	CASWSRGANVLTF
-	TRBV7-2	few	TRBJ1-1	TGTGCCAGCAGCCGTGTCTCAGGCCTGGGGCACACTGAAGCTTTCTTT	CASSRVSGLGHTEAFF
-	TRBV6-6	few	TRBJ2-1	TGTGCCAGCAGTTACTCAGACTGGCAGGAGCAGTTCTTC	CASSYSDWQEQFF
-	TRBV30	-	TRBJ2-7	TGTGCCTGGAGTTGGCGGCGCTCCTACGAGCAGTACTTC	CAWSWRRSYEQYF
-	TRBV4-1	-	TRBJ1-5	TGCGCCAGCAGCCGAACGGTGACGAGAGGGAATCAGCCCCAGCATTTT	CASSRTVTRGNQPQHF
-	TRBV7-8	few	TRBJ1-4	TGTGCCAGCAGCCCCGGAGTTTGGAATGAAAAACTGTTTTTT	CASSPGVWNEKLFF
-	TRBV28	-	TRBJ2-5	TGTGCCAGCAGACCTCAGGGGCGGGGGGAGACCCAGTACTTC	CASRPQGRGETQYF
-	TRBV4-3	few	TRBJ2-1	TGCGCCAGCAGCCCTAGGACAGTTAATGAGCAGTTCTTC	CASSPRTVNEQFF
-	TRBV9	many	TRBJ1-2	TGTGCCAGCAGCGTAGTCCTAGGATCGGGGAGAGTTGGCTATGGCTACACCTTC	CASSVVLGSGRVGYGYTF
-	TRBV5-4	few	TRBJ1-1	TGTGCCAGCAGCCGCCCACAAGGCACTGAAGCTTTCTTT	CASSRPQGTEAFF
TRBD2	TRBV27	-	TRBJ2-7	TGTGCCAGCCGGTTATTCGCGGGAGGGAGCTCCTACGAGCAGTACTTC	CASRLFAGGSSYEQYF